The rows below give T cell receptor beta chains drawn from one sample of a study of regulatory T cells in long-lasting Graves disease. TCRdb re-derived calls from the multiplex PCR reads in MiXCR, one entry per CDR3 protein. The sample shows roughly 360,000 distinct CDR3 sequences, 12% of them seen only once. The sample was also linked to a second study, of T cells in Graves' hyperthyroidism and ophthalmopathy.

The sequencing used peripheral blood mononuclear cells (PBMCs), collected at new diagnosis, from a patient treated with antithyroid drugs. Source of these receptors: a woman aged 18 to 35 with Graves disease. The CDR3 runs from the conserved cysteine through the conserved F or W. D genes are given only for firm matches. Clone size is not always given. Where it is, it says once, few, many or a class for expanded clones.

TRBJ2-3,TRBV5-5,few,TRBD1,CASSSIMDRGTDTQYF,TGTGCCAGCAGCTCGATCATGGACAGGGGCACAGATACGCAGTATTTT
TRBJ2-1,TRBV7-3,many,TRBD1,CASSPIPGQVYNEQFF,TGTGCCAGCAGCCCTATACCGGGACAGGTCTACAATGAGCAGTTCTTC
TRBJ2-5,TRBV19,few,.,CASSSPRRVGDSGETQYF,TGTGCCAGTAGTAGCCCTCGCAGGGTTGGGGACTCGGGAGAGACCCAGTACTTC
TRBJ2-7,TRBV4-3,few,TRBD1,CASSPPPGRDRAPNEQYF,TGCGCCAGCAGCCCCCCACCGGGCAGAGACAGGGCACCAAACGAGCAGTACTTC
TRBJ2-1,TRBV20-1,few,.,CSADRQPTYNEQFF,TGCAGTGCTGACCGACAGCCCACCTACAATGAGCAGTTCTTC
TRBJ2-2,TRBV15,many,.,CATSRDLLNTGELFF,TGTGCCACCAGCAGAGATTTGCTGAACACCGGGGAGCTGTTTTTT
TRBJ2-5,TRBV7-9,.,TRBD2,CASSFIGLANETQYF,TGTGCCAGCAGCTTTATCGGACTAGCGAACGAGACCCAGTACTTC
TRBJ2-1,TRBV19,.,.,CASSSRDRYNEQFF,TGTGCCAGTAGTTCCCGGGATCGATACAATGAGCAGTTCTTC
TRBJ2-5,TRBV5-6,many,.,CASSFLRGGQETQYF,TGTGCCAGCAGCTTTCTAAGGGGAGGCCAAGAGACCCAGTACTTC
TRBJ2-4,TRBV20-1,few,.,CSGYRDARQYF,TGCAGCGGATACCGGGACGCACGGCAGTACTTC
TRBJ2-7,TRBV11-2,many,.,CASSSLAEALGEQYF,TGTGCCAGCAGCTCCTTAGCGGAGGCCCTGGGGGAGCAGTACTTC
TRBJ2-1,TRBV6-6,many,.,CASSYSTASSRRYNEQFF,TGTGCCAGCAGTTACTCGACTGCCTCCTCTCGGCGGTACAATGAGCAGTTCTTC
TRBJ2-7,TRBV9,few,TRBD2,CASSHSGSSYEQYF,TGTGCCAGCAGCCATAGCGGGTCCTCCTACGAGCAGTACTTC
TRBJ2-7,TRBV20-1,many,.,CSAKRTGLSYEQYF,TGCAGTGCTAAAAGAACAGGACTATCCTACGAGCAGTACTTC
TRBJ1-2,TRBV6-9,.,.,CASSSEGLSSYGYTF,TGTGCCAGCAGTTCGGAGGGGCTCAGTTCCTATGGCTACACCTTC
TRBJ2-1,TRBV20-1,.,TRBD1,CSARSSDRGSYNEQFF,TGCAGTGCTAGATCATCGGACAGGGGTTCCTACAATGAGCAGTTCTTC
TRBJ1-2,TRBV28,many,TRBD1,CASSFLTGGNYGYTF,TGTGCCAGCAGTTTTCTAACAGGGGGGAACTATGGCTACACCTTC
TRBJ2-1,TRBV7-2,many,.,CASSLKGSSGNEQFF,TGTGCCAGCAGCTTAAAAGGCTCTTCTGGCAATGAGCAGTTCTTC
TRBJ1-2,TRBV6-2/TRBV6-3,many,TRBD1,CASSPGTGLRVSYTF,TGTGCCAGCAGTCCCGGGACAGGGTTACGGGTGAGCTACACCTTC
TRBJ1-1,TRBV19,few,TRBD1,CASSEQGGTEAFF,TGTGCCAGTAGCGAACAGGGGGGGACTGAAGCTTTCTTT
TRBJ1-2,TRBV29-1,many,TRBD1,CSVPRVLTGGDYGYTF,TGCAGCGTTCCGAGAGTCTTAACAGGGGGCGACTATGGCTACACCTTC
TRBJ2-7,TRBV28,many,TRBD2,CASSSQGGISGRVWDEQYF,TGTGCCAGCAGTTCCCAGGGGGGTATTAGCGGGAGGGTCTGGGACGAGCAGTACTTC
TRBJ2-5,TRBV6-1,.,TRBD1,CASTLTWTGQETQYF,TGTGCCAGCACCCTTACATGGACAGGACAAGAGACCCAGTACTTC
TRBJ2-5,TRBV7-9,many,.,CASSSEEIQYF,TGTGCCAGCAGCTCCGAAGAGATCCAGTACTTC
TRBJ2-1,TRBV4-2,.,TRBD2,CASSQDGGLAGVLNEQFF,TGTGCCAGCAGCCAAGATGGGGGACTAGCGGGAGTACTAAATGAGCAGTTCTTC
TRBJ1-5,TRBV6-2/TRBV6-3,many,.,CASSDKGAYSNQPQHF,TGTGCCAGCAGTGATAAAGGGGCTTATAGCAATCAGCCCCAGCATTTT
TRBJ1-1,TRBV6-5,few,.,CASSYGSGRTEAFF,TGTGCCAGCAGTTACGGGTCGGGGCGCACTGAAGCTTTCTTT